This T cell receptor (beta chain) originates from a study of T cell responses to AZD1222 COVID-19 vaccine (TCRdb year 2021). Regarding the study in general: AZD1222 recipients whose second dose came at about 4 weeks and those whose second dose came at about 12 weeks were combined into one group, since spike-specific TCR depth and breadth did not differ between the two schedules. TCR sequencing was performed for about 250 trial participants, of whom around 210 were given two doses of AZD1222 and around 25 were given two doses of MenACWY control vaccine. Trial participants were enrolled by age into 18-55, 56-69 and 70-plus year subgroups, with roughly 150, 30 and 60 TCR-sequenced participants respectively.

The time point label, read with the paper, signifies: baseline before first vaccination. Samples from vaccinated people were obtained from the UK trials COV001 and COV002, which included a single-blind randomized controlled phase 2/3 trial of AZD1222 (ChAdOx1 nCoV-19) in healthy adults. For TCRbeta chain sequencing, PBMC samples were collected from trial participants at day 0 and at day 28 after the second dose. Study-wide findings and limitations: In the small 56-69-year group, the increase in depth fell short of significance, most likely because of low power. CD4 TCRs associated with the vaccine covered the entire spike protein, and the dominant responses were in regions 160-218 and 743-854. After two AZD1222 doses, spike-specific TCR breadth and depth were significantly higher than at day 0 and than in MenACWY recipients. Because no day 14 peak-response samples were available, the repertoires could be characterized only after the peak T cell response. Participants were mostly white British, with more females than males. The authors suggested clonal diversity may have been underestimated. Epitopes outside the regions mutated in the B.1.351 and B.1.1.7 variants were reportedly recognized by nearly half of the unique spike-specific TCRs. Only five to seven AZD1222 recipients were SARS-CoV-2 seropositive at baseline, limiting conclusions about previously exposed vaccinees.

The germline V gene encodes CDR1 MNHEY and CDR2 SVGAGI. CDR3 length: 15 amino acids, cysteine to phenylalanine. The kept DNA is CDR3 alone, 45 bases in frame from the first base. V gives up 0 bases and J gives up 5 bases, and the segment between their germline ends measures 13 bases. The CDR3 regions of human TCRbeta chains were analyzed by immunosequencing. As for the authors' bioinformatics: Repertoire TCRs were checked for matches against a reference library of SARS-CoV-2-specific TCRs that had been generated using the MIRA antigen-specificity platform. Breadth was defined as the fraction of unique TCRs that were SARS-CoV-2-associated. Depth was defined as the fraction of total T cells that were SARS-CoV-2-associated. Each spike-specific TCR was assigned to its reactive spike region and to a CD4 or CD8 class using the MIRA data. Log10-transformed breadth and depth values were compared by one-way ANOVA with Sidak's multiple comparisons tests. Here the immuneACCESS table is served through TCRdb, limited to in-frame sequences with V and J called. Missing clones are a known gap in these copies; in checked studies unresolved V genes cover under half, and the rest lacks a known reason. That table furnishes V, J and clone size, whereas the DNA furnished D and trimming. The sample profile shows over 110,000 clones; about 92% of them were found once. Approximately 5.4% of the sample goes to the ten largest clones.

Concerning this clone itself: The antigen it binds to is not known. No base quality values were provided; no much bigger clone lies one nucleotide off.

The chain is encoded by TRBV6-5 joined to TRBJ1-2; possibly the D gene is TRBD1, per 6 matching bases. Sample: peripheral blood, taken on day 0 of AZD1222 vaccination. This receptor was taken from an adult in good health. CDR3 loop: CASSYSRQVGYGYTF. The base sequence is TGTGCCAGCAGTTACTCGCGACAGGTGGGATATGGCTACACCTTC.